A selection of T cell receptor beta chains follows, all from one sample in a study of OX40 agonist ivuxolimab in advanced cancers. Repertoires were generated with immunoSEQ multiplex PCR, while TCRdb's copy carries only in-frame clones and drops some. The profile shows 75,000 to 100,000 clones, 86% of them singletons. This specimen consisted of CD4+ or CD8+ T cells sorted from blood, obtained in a trial of the OX40 agonist ivuxolimab. The receptors were sampled from an adult with an advanced solid tumor such as melanoma, head and neck, liver or kidney cancer. Both conserved end residues are part of each CDR3. The D gene is left open where the match is weak. Clone size is stated in some rows and not others, as once, few, many or a class when expanded.

d_call j_call v_call clone_size cdr3_nt cdr3_aa
TRBD2 TRBJ2-5 TRBV5-1 NA TGCGCCAGCAGCCCTCCGGGACTAGCGGGAGGAGGGGAGACCCAGTACTTC CASSPPGLAGGGETQYF
TRBD2 TRBJ2-7 TRBV7-4 NA TGTGCCAGCAGCTTAGCCCCCAGCGGGGGACACTACGAGCAGTACTTC CASSLAPSGGHYEQYF
NA TRBJ1-1 TRBV7-3 NA TGTGCCAGCAGCTTAATCGAGAACACTGAAGCTTTCTTT CASSLIENTEAFF
NA TRBJ1-1 TRBV5-1 NA TGCGCCAGCAGCTTGATTTCGATGAACACTGAAGCTTTCTTT CASSLISMNTEAFF
NA TRBJ1-1 TRBV19 NA TGTGCCAGTAGTTTGGGTTGGAAACGGGCTGAAGCTTTCTTT CASSLGWKRAEAFF
NA TRBJ2-7 TRBV7-8 once TGTGCCAGCAGCTTCGTTCAGACCTACGAGCAGTACTTC CASSFVQTYEQYF
TRBD2 TRBJ2-4 TRBV10-1 NA TGCGCCAGCACACCGGGACTAGCGGGAGGGCTCTACGTTCGAGCCAAAAACATTCAGTACTTC CASTPGLAGGLYVRAKNIQYF
NA TRBJ2-7 TRBV9 NA TGTGCCAGCGGGAACAGGCGCGAGCAGTACTTC CASGNRREQYF
NA TRBJ2-2 TRBV10-2 NA TGCGCCAGCAGTGAAATCCGTACCGGGGAGCTGTTTTTT CASSEIRTGELFF
TRBD2 TRBJ2-7 TRBV5-1 NA TGCGCCAGCAGCTTGGGACTAGCGGTCGACTACGAGCAGTACTTC CASSLGLAVDYEQYF
NA TRBJ2-7 TRBV7-2 NA TGTGCCAGCAGCTTAGTACAGAGCTCCTACGAGCAGTACTTC CASSLVQSSYEQYF
NA TRBJ1-4 TRBV5-1 NA TGCGCCAGCAGCTTGGGCAGGACAACTAATGAAAAACTGTTTTTT CASSLGRTTNEKLFF
NA TRBJ1-6 TRBV7-3 few TGTGCCAGCAGCAACCGGGACTTTTCACCCCTCCACTTT CASSNRDFSPLHF
TRBD1 TRBJ2-7 TRBV5-1 NA TGCGCCAGCTCACAGGGGGCCACCTACGAGCAGTACTTC CASSQGATYEQYF